This T cell receptor beta chain stems from a study of T cell repertoires in cytomegalovirus infection. Study information: Alongside well-studied HLA-B-restricted CMV epitopes, recently identified HLA-C-restricted CMV epitopes were also used. The public TCR beta signatures pointed to both CMV infection and matching HLA type.

Notes on the study in general: The ex vivo response was dominated by HLA-C-restricted CMV-specific TCR beta clonotypes. The cumulative frequency of public TCR beta families identified carriers of CMV plus the relevant HLA.

The CDR3 spans 14 residues. Trimming cost V 3 bases and J 5 bases; bases outside gene matches: 5. CDR1 MGHDK and CDR2 SYGVNS come from the germline V gene. TCRdb re-analysed the reads in MiXCR, keeping a single row per CDR3 protein. The sample has about 830,000 distinct CDR3 sequences, about 33% seen once; the top ten hold around an eighth. About this clonotype: Antigen specificity is unknown.

The source material was cultured CD8+ T cells from PBMCs, sampled from culture after CMV antigen stimulation. This chain uses TRBV25-1 with TRBJ2-7; 9 bases map to TRBD1. The TCR was taken from a human donor in good health (CMV status not recorded). Some clones in this sample may be carry-over from other donors' samples. Here the CDR3 DNA reads TGTGCCAGCAGTGACGGGACAGGGTCGGACGAGCAGTACTTC. Translation: CASSDGTGSDEQYF.